The 30 T cell receptor beta chains reported below all come from one sample, sequenced in a study of cytomegalovirus exposure and HLA in healthy donors. Primers: 60 Vbeta forward and 13 Jbeta reverse. Libraries were prepared by immunoSEQ multiplex PCR; TCRdb keeps only in-frame clonotypes and omits some of them. The table has roughly 230,000 clones, 80% to 95% seen once; the top ten hold 1.7%. Sequenced material: PBMCs. The source is a girl aged 2-10 years in good health and CMV-seronegative.

The rearrangement uses TRBV5-4 and TRBJ2-5; D is possibly TRBD2 (5 bases). Germline loops: CDR1 SGHNT, CDR2 YYREEE (reference sequence). The CDR3 has 14 amino acids. V shed 3 bases and J shed 5 bases, with 14 bases lying between them. The CDR3, as DNA: TGTGCCAGCAGCTCACCGTCAGGCGGGGAGACCCAGTACTTC. This sequence encodes CASSSPSGGETQYF.

The chain joins TRBV27 to TRBJ2-1, with 9 positions matching TRBD2. The CDR3 spans 18 residues. Germline CDR1 is MNHEY and CDR2 is SMNVEV (reference sequence). V dropped 0 bases and J dropped 4; count of bases not matched to a gene: 10. The DNA for the CDR3 is TGTGCCAGCAGTTTATCGCCCATGGGACTAGCTGCTTACAATGAGCAGTTCTTC. As protein: CASSLSPMGLAAYNEQFF.

The genes are TRBV9 and TRBJ2-1; tentatively, D is TRBD1 (6 bases). V was trimmed by 4 bases and J by 5 bases, leaving 19 bases between them. The germline gives CDR1 SGDLS, CDR2 YYNGEE. CDR3 length: 16 residues. CDR3 protein: CASSTRGGQFNNEQFF. The CDR3 DNA sequence: TGTGCCAGCAGCACCAGAGGCGGACAGTTTAACAATGAGCAGTTCTTC.

As for this clone: This specimen includes other DNA sequences encoding the same CDR3. The rearrangement joins TRBV28 to TRBJ2-1; 14 bases map to TRBD2. The CDR3 loop spans 14 amino acids. Germline CDR1 is MDHEN and CDR2 is SYDVKM. Trimming removed 7 bases from V and 8 bases from J; junction bases left unmatched: 4. The CDR3 protein is CASTRLAGGHEQFF. The CDR3 DNA follows: TGTGCCAGCACCAGACTAGCGGGGGGGCATGAGCAGTTCTTC.

CDR3 coding DNA: TGCGCCAGCAGCCTGATGGACAGGGTGAACGAGCAGTACTTC. It specifies CASSLMDRVNEQYF. The rearrangement joins TRBV5-1 to TRBJ2-7; 8 bases are shared with TRBD1. Germline CDR1 SGHRS, CDR2 YFSETQ. There are 14 residues in the CDR3. The ends lost 4 bases at V and 5 bases at J; junction bases unmatched: 8.

J is TRBJ1-2 and V is TRBV4-2, with D unclear. Deletions cut 0 bases from V and 7 bases from J, with 15 bases between. Germline CDR1 LGHNA, CDR2 YNFKEQ. The CDR3 runs 15 residues. In DNA, the CDR3 is TGTGCCAGCAGCCAAGATCGTCGGGATGTCGGTGGCTACACCTTC. Its translation: CASSQDRRDVGGYTF.

The table lists this clone with a few counts. The rearrangement joins TRBV10-1 to TRBJ2-7; D is unclear. Germline V lookup: CDR1 WNHNN, CDR2 SYGVQD (reference sequence). The CDR3 consists of 15 residues. Between the trimmed V and J ends, which lost 3 bases and 0 bases, there was a span of 12 bases. CDR3 residues: CASSDNGHFSYEQYF. CDR3 in DNA: TGCGCCAGCAGTGATAACGGTCACTTCTCCTACGAGCAGTACTTC.

The chain is built from TRBV30 and TRBJ1-1, with 8 bases lining up with TRBD1. Germline CDR1 reads GTSNPN; CDR2 reads SVGIG (reference sequence). With 5 bases clipped from V and 5 bases from J, the junction kept 7 bases outside the gene matches. CDR3 length: 13 amino acids. The CDR3 loop reads CAWVNRGWTEAFF. In DNA, the CDR3 is TGTGCCTGGGTTAACAGGGGGTGGACTGAAGCTTTCTTT.

The table lists this clone with a count of one. The chain carries TRBV7-3 and TRBJ1-5; perhaps TRBD1 as D (5 bases). Trimming took 5 bases from V and 0 from J, leaving 17 bases between them. Germline loops: CDR1 SGHTA, CDR2 FQGTGA. The CDR3 contains 17 residues. The CDR3 region is CASSPSWGVYSNQPQHF. Here the CDR3 DNA reads TGTGCCAGCAGCCCCAGTTGGGGGGTGTATAGCAATCAGCCCCAGCATTTT.

Comments on this clone: The sample contains more than one DNA sequence encoding this CDR3. The chain is built from TRBV19 and TRBJ2-1; TRBD2 agrees at 10 bases. Germline V lookup: CDR1 LNHDA, CDR2 SQIVND (reference sequence). J lost 1 base, V lost 7 bases, and 4 bases had no gene match. The CDR3 totals 15 residues. CDR3 nucleotides: TGTGCCAGTAACCCGACTAGCGGGTCCTACAATGAGCAGTTCTTC. Translating gives CASNPTSGSYNEQFF.

This clone was detected once. The V gene is TRBV7-2, the J gene TRBJ2-5, with 9 bases fitting TRBD2. Germline loops: CDR1 SGHTA, CDR2 FQGNSA. The CDR3 consists of 16 residues. V trimming: 3 bases; J trimming: 5 bases; junction bases outside the gene matches: 10. As DNA, the CDR3 is TGTGCCAGCAGCTTGGGGATAGCGGGGGTGGGGGAGACCCAGTACTTC. Its translation is CASSLGIAGVGETQYF.

V and J are TRBV27 and TRBJ2-7; 7 positions agree with TRBD2. Germline-derived CDR1 and CDR2 are MNHEY and SMNVEV (reference sequence). The CDR3 spans 16 residues. The junction had 10 bases not matched to a gene; V was cut back by 5 bases and J by 0 bases. This chain's CDR3 is CASSPERDKSSYEQYF. In nucleotides, the CDR3 is TGTGCCAGCAGTCCCGAGCGGGATAAGAGCTCCTACGAGCAGTACTTC.

This chain joins TRBV27 and TRBJ1-6; the match to TRBD1 covers 10 bases. Unmatched junction bases numbered 3, after V lost 3 bases and J lost 10 bases. Germline CDR1 reads MNHEY; CDR2 reads SMNVEV (reference sequence). The CDR3 has 14 residues. CDR3 nucleotide sequence: TGTGCCAGCAGTTTTAGGACAGGGGGGTCACCCCTCCACTTT. This codes for CASSFRTGGSPLHF.

The chain recombines TRBV6-5 with TRBJ1-3; 7 positions match TRBD1. This CDR3 region has 16 residues. Germline-derived CDR1 and CDR2 are MNHEY and SVGAGI. V shed 3 bases, J shed 2 bases, and the junction held 7 bases outside the gene matches. The CDR3 region is CASSYGGGFAGNTIYF. The CDR3 region has the DNA TGTGCCAGCAGTTATGGAGGGGGCTTCGCTGGAAACACCATATATTTT.

CDR3 bases: TGTGCCAGCAGCTTTCGTGGGACAGGGCTCGAAGAGCAGTACTTC. Translation: CASSFRGTGLEEQYF. V and J are TRBV5-4 and TRBJ2-7; 9 positions match TRBD1. This CDR3 is 15 amino acids long. V gave up 2 bases and J gave up 7 bases; unmatched junction bases: 10. CDR1 is SGHNT, CDR2 YYREEE, per germline (reference sequence). The full variable domain, completed using reference TRBV5-4 and TRBJ2-7, is ETGVTQSPTHLIKTRGQQVTLRCSSQSGHNTVSWYQQALGQGPQFIFQYYREEENGRGNFPPRFSGLQFPNYSSELNVNALELDDSALYLCASSFRGTGLEEQYFGPGTRLTVT.

The chain has TRBV6-5 and TRBJ2-7; maybe TRBD2 (6 bases). Germline assignment: CDR1 MNHEY and CDR2 SVGAGI. Trimming shortened V by 2 bases and J by 6 bases, and 14 bases separated the two germline ends. This CDR3 has 14 amino acids. CDR3 nucleotides: TGTGCCAGCAGTTACGCCGGACTACGTACCGAGCAGTACTTC. Its translation: CASSYAGLRTEQYF.

The chain has TRBV6-4 and TRBJ1-2; a weak D match, TRBD1 (6 bases). Germline V CDR1 and CDR2: MRHNA, SNTAGT. Trimming took off 6 bases at V and 4 bases at J, with 15 bases between the two ends. The CDR3 covers 14 residues. In nucleotides, the CDR3 is TGTGCCAGCAGCGTTACCCCAGGGGCCTATGGCTACACCTTC. It specifies CASSVTPGAYGYTF.

The chain employs TRBV6-1 and TRBJ1-2; 7 nucleotides match TRBD1. CDR1 is MNHNS and CDR2 is SASEGT in the germline V gene. V was pared by 8 bases and J by 3 bases, with 6 bases of the junction left unmatched. The CDR3 loop spans 13 amino acids. This CDR3 is CASRSDRDYGYTF. The CDR3 region has the DNA TGTGCCAGCCGAAGTGACAGGGACTATGGCTACACCTTC.

V gene TRBV5-1 combines with J gene TRBJ1-1; 11 bases map to TRBD1. The CDR3 is 17 amino acids. Germline V gene data show CDR1 as SGHRS and CDR2 as YFSETQ. With 3 bases clipped from V and 0 bases from J, the junction kept 7 bases outside the gene matches. This CDR3 is CASSSLGQGAMNTEAFF. In nucleotides, the CDR3 is TGCGCCAGCAGCTCATTAGGACAGGGGGCTATGAACACTGAAGCTTTCTTT.

CDR3 amino acids: CASSLVTTSQASYEQYF. The CDR3 DNA sequence: TGTGCCAGCAGCTTGGTAACGACGTCTCAGGCGTCCTACGAGCAGTACTTC. The V and J genes are TRBV5-6 and TRBJ2-7, with D unresolved. CDR1 SGHDT and CDR2 YYEEEE come from the germline V gene. This CDR3 contains 17 residues. V was trimmed by 0 bases and J by 1 base, leaving 17 bases between them.

As DNA, the CDR3 is TGCGCCAGCAGCCATATCGGTAATCCGGATGAGCAGTTCTTC. Its protein is CASSHIGNPDEQFF. The chain has TRBV4-1 and TRBJ2-1; D is unclear. Germline V gives CDR1 MGHRA, CDR2 YSYEKL. V was trimmed by 3 bases and J by 8 bases, leaving 14 bases between them. The CDR3 runs 14 residues.

V usage is TRBV21-1 and J usage is TRBJ2-1; the table's D call, TRBD2, was not checked against the DNA. TRBV21-1 is designated a pseudogene. This CDR3 region has 16 residues. The CDR3 DNA is TGTGCCAGCAGCAAAGGTGGGCGGGAGGGCCACAATGAGCAGTTCTTC. As protein: CASSKGGREGHNEQFF.

V usage is TRBV10-3 and J usage is TRBJ2-7; 8 positions agree with TRBD1. CDR1 ENHRY and CDR2 SYGVKD come from the germline V gene. After removal of 3 bases from V and 2 bases from J, the junction contained 9 bases not matched to a gene. This CDR3 is built from 16 residues. CDR3 in DNA: TGTGCCATCAGTGATAGTTCTGGACAGGGCCCCTACGAGCAGTACTTC. It codes for CAISDSSGQGPYEQYF.

Concerning this clone: Other DNA sequences in this specimen translate into the identical CDR3. J is TRBJ2-2 and V is TRBV5-1, with 7 bases identical to TRBD2. The germline CDR1 and CDR2 sequences are SGHRS and YFSETQ. V gave up 0 bases and J gave up 3 bases; unmatched junction bases: 2. The CDR3 is made up of 15 amino acids. As DNA, the CDR3 is TGCGCCAGCAGCTTGGATCGGGGGGACACCGGGGAGCTGTTTTTT. Translating gives CASSLDRGDTGELFF. Variable domain in full (rest from reference TRBV5-1 and TRBJ2-2): KAGVTQTPRYLIKTRGQQVTLSCSPISGHRSVSWYQQTPGQGLQFLFEYFSETQRNKGNFPGRFSGRQFSNSRSEMNVSTLELGDSALYLCASSLDRGDTGELFFGEGSRLTVL.

V usage is TRBV23-1 and J usage is TRBJ1-3; 11 nucleotides agree with TRBD1. TRBV23-1 counts as an open reading frame of uncertain function. This CDR3 is 16 amino acids long. The V segment lost 4 bases and the J segment 1 base; nucleotides outside the gene matches: 3. CDR3 nucleotide sequence: TGCGCCAGCAGTCGGACAGGGGGCCTTTCTGGAAACACCATATATTTT. Amino acids: CASSRTGGLSGNTIYF.

This chain joins TRBV6-6 and TRBJ2-3, with D unresolved. V was pared by 4 bases and J by 0 bases, with 14 bases between. This CDR3 region has 16 residues. Germline CDR1 reads MNHNY; CDR2 reads SVGAGI (reference sequence). CDR3 region: CASSSTRSLSTDTQYF. CDR3 nucleotides: TGTGCCAGCAGTTCCACACGCAGTTTAAGCACAGATACGCAGTATTTT.

The chain recombines TRBV5-1 with TRBJ2-1; TRBD2 agrees at 8 bases. V was pared by 0 bases and J by 10 bases, with 9 bases of the junction left unmatched. CDR1 and CDR2 from the germline V gene are SGHRS and YFSETQ. The CDR3 has 15 amino acids. Here the CDR3 DNA reads TGCGCCAGCAGCTTGGAGGGACTAGGGATGAGGGAGCAGTTCTTC. Translated: CASSLEGLGMREQFF.

This chain joins TRBV18 and TRBJ1-2; D gene ambiguous. From germline, CDR1 is KGHSH and CDR2 LQKENI. The length of the CDR3 is 15 residues. With 0 bases removed from V and 9 bases from J, the gap between germline ends came to 17 bases. CDR3 DNA: TGTGCCAGCTCACCACCGGAGGGCCCCTCTCTTTGCTACACCTTC. Translation: CASSPPEGPSLCYTF.

The V call is TRBV5-6, the J call TRBJ1-1; D unclear. V lost 0 bases, J lost 10 bases, and 10 bases lay in between. The CDR3 totals 12 residues. Germline lookup yields CDR1 SGHDT and CDR2 YYEEEE. CDR3 loop: CASSLGPGIAFF. The CDR3 nucleotides read TGTGCCAGCAGCTTGGGGCCCGGGATAGCTTTCTTT.

Here the CDR3 reads CASSTQRRFGYTF. In nucleotides, the CDR3 is TGTGCCAGTAGTACCCAAAGGAGATTTGGCTACACCTTC. V usage is TRBV19 and J usage is TRBJ1-2; D remains ambiguous. Germline assignment: CDR1 LNHDA and CDR2 SQIVND (reference sequence). The CDR3 runs to 13 residues. Trimming stripped 4 bases from V and 7 bases from J, with 13 bases between.